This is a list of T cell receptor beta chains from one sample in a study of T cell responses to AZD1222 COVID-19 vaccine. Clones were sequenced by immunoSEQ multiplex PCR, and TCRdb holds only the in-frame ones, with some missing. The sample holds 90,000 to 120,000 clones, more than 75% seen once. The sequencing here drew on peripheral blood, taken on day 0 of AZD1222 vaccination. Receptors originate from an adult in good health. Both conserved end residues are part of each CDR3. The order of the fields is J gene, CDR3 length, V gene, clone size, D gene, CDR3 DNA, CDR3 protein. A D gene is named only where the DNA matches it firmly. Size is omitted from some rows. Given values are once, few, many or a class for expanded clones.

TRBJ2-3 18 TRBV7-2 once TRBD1 TGTGCCAGCAAACGTAAAGGCCGGGACAGTACTTCCACAGATACGCAGTATTTT CASKRKGRDSTSTDTQYF
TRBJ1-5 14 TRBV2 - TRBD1 TGTGCCAGCAGTGGGGGACAGGGAGGTCAGCCCCAGCATTTT CASSGGQGGQPQHF
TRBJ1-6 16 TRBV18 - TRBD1 TGTGCCAGCTCAGCTCAGGGGGCGCATCGTAATTCACCCCTCCACTTT CASSAQGAHRNSPLHF
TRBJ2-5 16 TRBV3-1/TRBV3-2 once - TGTGCCAGCAGCCAAGATTTGTCCCAGGGCCGGGAGACCCAGTACTTC CASSQDLSQGRETQYF
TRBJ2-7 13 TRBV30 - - TGTGCCTGGATTGTTGGGGGGTCCTACGAGCAGTACTTC CAWIVGGSYEQYF
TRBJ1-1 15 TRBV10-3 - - TGTGCCATCAGTGAGGTTTGGGGGGTTTACACTGAAGCTTTCTTT CAISEVWGVYTEAFF
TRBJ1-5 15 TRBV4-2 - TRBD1 TGTGCCAGCAGCCAAGAGGACAGGGGCAATCAGCCCCAGCATTTT CASSQEDRGNQPQHF
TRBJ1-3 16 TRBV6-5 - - TGTGCCAGCAGTTACAACAGGATCTTTCGTGGAAACACCATATATTTT CASSYNRIFRGNTIYF
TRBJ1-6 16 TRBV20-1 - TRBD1 TGCAGTGCTAGTAGCCCCCGACAGGGGGCAAGCTCACCCCTCCACTTT CSASSPRQGASSPLHF
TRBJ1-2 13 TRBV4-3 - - TGCGCCAGCAGCGGAAGGGTTGGTTATGGCTACACCTTC CASSGRVGYGYTF
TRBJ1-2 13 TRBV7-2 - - TGTGCCAGCAGCTTATCGGCAGCCTATGGCTACACCTTC CASSLSAAYGYTF
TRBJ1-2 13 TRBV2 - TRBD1 TGTGCCAGCAGACTGACAGGGGTGGATGGCTACACCTTC CASRLTGVDGYTF
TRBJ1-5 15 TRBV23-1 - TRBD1 TGCGCCAGCAGTCAATCAAGACAGGGGGGCCAGCCCCAGCATTTT CASSQSRQGGQPQHF
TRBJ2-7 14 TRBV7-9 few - TGTGCCAGCAGCTTAGCGGGAAGCTCCTACGAGCAGTACTTC CASSLAGSSYEQYF
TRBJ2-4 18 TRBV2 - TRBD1 TGTGCCAGCAGCCCAAGGTGGGGCAGGGGGTTAGCCAAAAACATTCAGTACTTC CASSPRWGRGLAKNIQYF
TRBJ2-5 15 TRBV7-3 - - TGTGCCAGCAGCTTAAAAGGGGGTAATGAAGGGACCCAGTACTTC CASSLKGGNEGTQYF
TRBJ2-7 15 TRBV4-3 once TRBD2 TGCGCCAGCAGCCGGATTAGCGGGGGGGCCGACGAGCAGTACTTC CASSRISGGADEQYF
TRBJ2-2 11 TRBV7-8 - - TGTGCCAGCAGCACGTCCGGGGAGCTGTTTTTT CASSTSGELFF
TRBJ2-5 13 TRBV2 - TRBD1 TGTGCCAGCAGCCGGGACAGGGGAGAGACCCAGTACTTC CASSRDRGETQYF
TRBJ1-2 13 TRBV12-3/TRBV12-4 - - TGTGCCAGCAGTTTGGACTCCCTCTATGGCTACACCTTC CASSLDSLYGYTF
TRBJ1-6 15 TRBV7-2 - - TGTGCCAGCAGCCCGGGCCTCAATCGGTATTCACCCCTCCACTTT CASSPGLNRYSPLHF
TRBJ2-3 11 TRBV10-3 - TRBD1 TGTGCCACCTCAGGGGGAGATACGCAGTATTTT CATSGGDTQYF
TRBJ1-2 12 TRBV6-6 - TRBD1 TGTGCCAGCATTCAGGGACAGGGCTTCTACACCTTC CASIQGQGFYTF
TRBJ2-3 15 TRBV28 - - TGTGCCAGCAACGGGGTCCAGGGGAGCACAGATACGCAGTATTTT CASNGVQGSTDTQYF